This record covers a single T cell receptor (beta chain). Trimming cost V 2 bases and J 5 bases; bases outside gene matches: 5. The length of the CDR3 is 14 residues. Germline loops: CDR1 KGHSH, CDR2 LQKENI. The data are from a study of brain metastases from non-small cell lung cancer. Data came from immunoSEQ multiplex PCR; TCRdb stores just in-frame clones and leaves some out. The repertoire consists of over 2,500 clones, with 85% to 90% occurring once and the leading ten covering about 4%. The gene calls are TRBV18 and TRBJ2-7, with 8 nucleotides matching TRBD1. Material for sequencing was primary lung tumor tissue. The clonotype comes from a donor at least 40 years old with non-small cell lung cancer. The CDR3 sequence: CASSPRQGIHEQYF. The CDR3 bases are TGTGCCAGCTCACCAAGACAGGGGATCCACGAGCAGTACTTC. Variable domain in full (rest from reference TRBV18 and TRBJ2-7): NAGVMQNPRHLVRRRGQEARLRCSPMKGHSHVYWYRQLPEEGLKFMVYLQKENIIDESGMPKERFSAEFPKEGPSILRIQQVVRGDSAAYFCASSPRQGIHEQYFGPGTRLTVT.